This T cell receptor (beta chain) was identified in a study of shared clonotypes between healthy human individuals. Only in-frame clones appear in the TCRdb table, and some are missing; sequencing was by immunoSEQ multiplex PCR. The sample has a few million clones, 90% to 95% seen once. Per germline, CDR1 KGHSH and CDR2 LQKENI. V was clipped by 3 bases and J by 1 base, with 21 bases between them. The CDR3 is made up of 18 amino acids. The V call is TRBV18, the J call TRBJ1-1; D is possibly TRBD1 (5 bases). Material for sequencing was naive CD4+ T cells sorted from blood. Subset meaning: CD45RA+ positively selected. The origin of this receptor is a man aged 18-30 years in good health. This CDR3 reads CASSPLADPGPTNTEAFF. In DNA, the CDR3 is TGTGCCAGCTCACCGCTTGCCGATCCGGGGCCTACGAACACTGAAGCTTTCTTT.